This entry lists 9 T cell receptor beta chains sequenced from one sample in a study of CD8 T cells in Susac syndrome. The RNA, roughly 0.5 to 1 ug, was put through reverse transcription using random hexamers. TCRdb reprocessed the immunoSEQ multiplex PCR reads with MiXCR, giving one entry per CDR3 protein. The sample consists of tens of thousands of distinct CDR3 sequences, approximately 93% of them appearing once. Sequencing was carried out using CD8+ T cells from PBMCs. The receptors originated from a human donor with Susac syndrome.

V and J are TRBV20-1 and TRBJ2-3; 11 bases line up with TRBD2. Germline V gene lookup returns CDR1 DFQATT and CDR2 SNEGSKA (reference sequence). This CDR3 has 22 residues. The CDR3 reads CSATQMWNAAIAGGLSTDTQYF. The CDR3 DNA follows: TGCAGCGCGACACAGATGTGGAATGCGGCAATAGCGGGAGGGCTTAGCACAGATACGCAGTATTTT.

V and J are TRBV6-6 and TRBJ1-2, with TRBD1 matching 8 bases. The CDR3 runs 15 residues. J gave up 3 bases and V 2 bases, and 5 bases lay outside the gene matches. Germline CDR1 MNHNY, CDR2 SVGAGI (reference sequence). CDR3 sequence reads: CASSYEQGAYYGYTF. CDR3 sequence (DNA): TGTGCCAGCAGTTACGAGCAGGGGGCGTACTATGGCTACACCTTC.

The CDR3 DNA follows: TGTGCCAGCAGTGGTCAGCGGGGGCGCACAGATACGCAGTATTTT. Translating it yields CASSGQRGRTDTQYF. The rearrangement uses TRBV2 and TRBJ2-3; the match to TRBD2 covers 8 bases. With V trimmed by 4 bases and J by 1 base, 4 bases remained unmatched. Germline assignment: CDR1 SNHLY and CDR2 FYNNEI. There are 15 residues in the CDR3. Looking up the rest from reference TRBV2 and TRBJ2-3 gives the full variable domain: EPEVTQTPSHQVTQMGQEVILRCVPISNHLYFYWYRQILGQKVEFLVSFYNNEISEKSEIFDDQFSVERPDGSNFTLKIRSTKLEDSAMYFCASSGQRGRTDTQYFGPGTRLTVL.

J is TRBJ2-2 and V is TRBV27; D gene ambiguous. The CDR3 is 13 residues long. The germline gives CDR1 MNHEY, CDR2 SMNVEV (reference sequence). Trimming took off 6 bases at V and 4 bases at J, with 9 bases between the two ends. CDR3 loop: CASRTLPTGELFF. The CDR3 coding sequence is TGTGCCAGCAGGACGCTTCCCACCGGGGAGCTGTTTTTT.

V and J are TRBV12-3 or TRBV12-4 and TRBJ2-1; 12 positions match TRBD2. This CDR3 region has 15 residues. The trim removed 6 bases at V and 4 bases at J, leaving 4 bases unmatched. The DNA of the CDR3 is TGTGCCAGCAGGCCCGGACTAGCGGGGTACAATGAGCAGTTCTTC. Its protein is CASRPGLAGYNEQFF.

The table lists this clonotype with a few counts. V and J are TRBV5-4 and TRBJ1-5; 7 positions match TRBD1. CDR3 length equals 14 residues. V lost 4 bases to trimming and J lost 1 base; unmatched junction nucleotides: 2. Germline V lookup: CDR1 SGHNT, CDR2 YYREEE (reference sequence). The CDR3 DNA is TGTGCCAGCAGCGCGGGACAGAGCAATCAGCCCCAGCATTTT. Amino acid sequence: CASSAGQSNQPQHF. Complete variable domain (other parts from reference TRBV5-4 and TRBJ1-5): ETGVTQSPTHLIKTRGQQVTLRCSSQSGHNTVSWYQQALGQGPQFIFQYYREEENGRGNFPPRFSGLQFPNYSSELNVNALELDDSALYLCASSAGQSNQPQHFGDGTRLSIL.

The chain employs TRBV19 and TRBJ2-1; 7 bases fit TRBD1. The CDR3 consists of 15 residues. The V and J ends lost 1 base and 7 bases, in that order; junction bases with no gene match: 7. Germline CDR1 LNHDA, CDR2 SQIVND (reference sequence). This CDR3 is CASSIVPGGWNEQFF. Here the CDR3 DNA reads TGTGCCAGTAGTATAGTGCCAGGGGGTTGGAATGAGCAGTTCTTC.

This chain links TRBV30 with TRBJ1-3; TRBD1 might be the D (5 bases). The germline V and J ends were trimmed by 5 bases and 0 bases, with 5 bases remaining between them. Germline CDR1 and CDR2: GTSNPN and SVGIG (reference sequence). The CDR3 runs to 12 residues. CDR3 loop: CAWGGSGNTIYF. CDR3 in DNA: TGTGCCTGGGGGGGCTCTGGAAACACCATATATTTT.

The V call is TRBV7-9, the J call TRBJ1-5; D gene ambiguous. Trimming stripped 2 bases from V and 3 bases from J, with 11 bases between. Germline CDR1 is SEHNR and CDR2 is FQNEAQ (reference sequence). This CDR3 is 15 amino acids long. The CDR3 spells CASSLSGSLNQPQHF. The DNA of the CDR3 is TGTGCCAGCAGCTTATCTGGGTCTCTCAATCAGCCCCAGCATTTT. Full variable domain (outside the CDR3, taken from reference TRBV7-9 and TRBJ1-5): DTGVSQNPRHKITKRGQNVTFRCDPISEHNRLYWYRQTLGQGPEFLTYFQNEAQLEKSRLLSDRFSAERPKGSFSTLEIQRTEQGDSAMYLCASSLSGSLNQPQHFGDGTRLSIL.